This TCR beta chain emerged from a study of T-cell memory formation after mild COVID-19. The CDR3 runs 16 residues. V was clipped by 6 bases and J by 5 bases, with 21 bases between them. Germline V gene data show CDR1 as ENHRY and CDR2 as SYGVKD. TCRdb processed the 5' RACE reads anew with MiXCR; each CDR3 protein has one entry. The sample lists 350,000 to 550,000 distinct CDR3 sequences; about 20% were seen once. With regard to this clonotype: A much larger clonotype is one base distant, so this may be a read error.

V usage is TRBV10-3 and J usage is TRBJ2-3; D possibly uses TRBD1 or TRBD2 (5 bases each). Sequencing input: PBMCs or a T cell subset sorted from them (not recorded which). The TCR originated in a man aged 18 to 30 who had mild COVID-19 (a few samples of this study predate the infection). Cell type and time point are not known. For the CDR3, the DNA is TGTGCCATCAGGCCAACCTCGACATGGGGGAGAGATACGCAGTATTTT. Protein product: CAIRPTSTWGRDTQYF.